This record covers a single T cell receptor beta chain. Its antigen is currently unknown. The V and J ends lost 5 bases and 1 base, in that order; junction bases with no gene match: 5. Germline V lookup: CDR1 ENHRY, CDR2 SYGVKD. The CDR3 runs 15 residues. The data derive from a study of CD8+ T cells in alopecia areata. On the study more broadly: It was oral tofacitinib, at 5 to 10 mg twice daily, that treated patients received.

Described treatment: oral pan-JAK inhibitor, 5-10 mg twice daily. Lesional scalp punch biopsies and peripheral blood came from alopecia areata patients. Study-wide findings and caveats: Scalp clonality decreased significantly with tofacitinib, and so did expanded CD8+ clones among the top 100. Normal skin contains resident alphabeta T cells, and these are also sequenced in scalp samples.

Extraction of RNA preceded its reverse transcription into cDNA, which served as the sequencing template. Clones were read by immunoSEQ multiplex PCR, and TCRdb kept only the in-frame ones, dropping some. The sample has approximately 300,000 clones, more than 45% seen once; the top ten hold about 1.8%. The source was CD4+ T cells sorted from blood, collected at week 24, from a patient treated with tofacitinib. The chain uses TRBV10-3 and TRBJ1-1; 9 bases match TRBD1. The sequence was obtained from a human donor with alopecia areata. The CDR3 here is CAISPGTGRNTEAFF. The CDR3 region has the DNA TGTGCCATCAGTCCCGGGACAGGGAGGAACACTGAAGCTTTCTTT.